The clone carrying this T cell receptor beta chain was found a few times. The germline V gene has CDR1 MGHRA and CDR2 YSYEKL. Trimming shortened V by 3 bases and J by 3 bases, and 9 bases separated the two germline ends. This CDR3 comprises 14 residues. The cDNA had a unique molecular identifier and a template-switch universal primer site. MiXCR was run by TCRdb on the 5' RACE reads, yielding one entry per CDR3 protein. The repertoire consists of some 1,600,000 distinct CDR3 sequences, with around a third occurring once and the leading ten covering about 0.27%. The data stem from a study of identical twins.

Material: cord blood. The receptor was derived from a newborn girl in good health. The chain combines TRBV4-1 with TRBJ1-5, with a weak D call TRBD1 (5 bases). CDR3 nucleotide sequence: TGCGCCAGCAGCCAGACAGTGGTCAATCAGCCCCAGCATTTT. Amino acid sequence: CASSQTVVNQPQHF.